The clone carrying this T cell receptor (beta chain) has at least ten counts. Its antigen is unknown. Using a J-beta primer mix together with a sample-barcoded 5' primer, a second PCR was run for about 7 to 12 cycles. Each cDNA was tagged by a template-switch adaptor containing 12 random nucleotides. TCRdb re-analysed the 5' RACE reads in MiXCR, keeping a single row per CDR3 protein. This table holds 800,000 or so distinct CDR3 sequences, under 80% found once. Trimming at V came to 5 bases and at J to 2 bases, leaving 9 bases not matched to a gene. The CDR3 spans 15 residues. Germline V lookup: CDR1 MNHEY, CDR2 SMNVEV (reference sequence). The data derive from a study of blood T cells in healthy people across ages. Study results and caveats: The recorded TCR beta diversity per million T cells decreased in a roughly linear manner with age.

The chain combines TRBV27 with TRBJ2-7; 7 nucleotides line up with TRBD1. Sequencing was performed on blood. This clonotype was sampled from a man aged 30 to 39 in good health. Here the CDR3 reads CASSTPGQVPYEQYF. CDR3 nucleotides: TGTGCCAGCAGTACACCAGGACAGGTACCCTACGAGCAGTACTTC.